Detailed here is one T cell receptor (beta chain). Germline CDR1 reads SEHNR; CDR2 reads FQNEAQ (reference sequence). This CDR3 is built from 16 residues. V lost 1 base and J 2 bases, leaving 9 bases between the germline ends. These data come from a study of control samples from healthy donors and cancer patients. Clones were sequenced by immunoSEQ multiplex PCR, and TCRdb holds only the in-frame ones, with some missing. The sample contains 150,000 to 200,000 clones, 90% of which appear only once. The rearrangement links TRBV7-9 to TRBJ2-6, with D perhaps assigned TRBD1 or TRBD2 (6 bases each). Sequenced input: blood. The source of this sequence is a woman aged 45-59 years in good health. The CDR3 nucleotides are TGTGCCAGCAGCTTAGTGGGGGGCGCTGGGGCCAACGTCCTGACTTTC. It specifies CASSLVGGAGANVLTF.